The T cell receptor beta chain described here comes from a study of shared clonotypes between healthy human individuals. Clones were sequenced by immunoSEQ multiplex PCR, and TCRdb holds only the in-frame ones, with some missing. Of about 2.1 million clones listed, 93% are singletons. The germline V and J ends were trimmed by 5 bases and 4 bases, with 17 bases remaining between them. The germline CDR1 and CDR2 sequences are LNHDA and SQIVND (reference sequence). The length of the CDR3 is 15 residues. CD8 cells regarded as naive lacked CD45RO, were positively chosen for CCR7, and omitted terminally differentiated effector memory CD45RA+ cells.

The specimen sequenced was naive CD8+ T cells from PBMCs. The J gene is TRBJ1-1, the V gene TRBV19; D is undetermined. The sequence was obtained from a man between 18 and 29 years old in good health. Some clones in this sample may be carry-over from other donors' samples. CDR3 protein: CASSLNRAKGTEAFF. DNA for the CDR3: TGTGCCAGTAGTCTCAACCGGGCCAAGGGCACTGAAGCTTTCTTT.